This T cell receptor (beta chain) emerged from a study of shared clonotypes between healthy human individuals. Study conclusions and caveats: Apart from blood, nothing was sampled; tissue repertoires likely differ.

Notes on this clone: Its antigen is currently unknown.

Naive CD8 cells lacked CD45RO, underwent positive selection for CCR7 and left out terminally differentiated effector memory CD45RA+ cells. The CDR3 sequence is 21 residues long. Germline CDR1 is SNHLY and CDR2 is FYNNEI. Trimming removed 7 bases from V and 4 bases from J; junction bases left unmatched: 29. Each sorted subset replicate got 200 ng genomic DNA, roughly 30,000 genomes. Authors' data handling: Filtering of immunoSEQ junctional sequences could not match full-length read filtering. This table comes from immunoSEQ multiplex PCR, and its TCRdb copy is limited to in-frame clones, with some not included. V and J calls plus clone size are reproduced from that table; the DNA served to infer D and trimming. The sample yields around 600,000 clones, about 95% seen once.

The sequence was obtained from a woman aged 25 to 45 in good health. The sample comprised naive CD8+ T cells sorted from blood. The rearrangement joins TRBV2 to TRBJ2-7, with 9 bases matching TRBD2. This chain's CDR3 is CASTPVGGSGGTLLPRYEQYF. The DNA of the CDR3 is TGTGCCAGCACCCCCGTGGGGGGTAGCGGGGGCACCCTCCTCCCCCGTTACGAGCAGTACTTC. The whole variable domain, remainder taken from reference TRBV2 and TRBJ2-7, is EPEVTQTPSHQVTQMGQEVILRCVPISNHLYFYWYRQILGQKVEFLVSFYNNEISEKSEIFDDQFSVERPDGSNFTLKIRSTKLEDSAMYFCASTPVGGSGGTLLPRYEQYFGPGTRLTVT.